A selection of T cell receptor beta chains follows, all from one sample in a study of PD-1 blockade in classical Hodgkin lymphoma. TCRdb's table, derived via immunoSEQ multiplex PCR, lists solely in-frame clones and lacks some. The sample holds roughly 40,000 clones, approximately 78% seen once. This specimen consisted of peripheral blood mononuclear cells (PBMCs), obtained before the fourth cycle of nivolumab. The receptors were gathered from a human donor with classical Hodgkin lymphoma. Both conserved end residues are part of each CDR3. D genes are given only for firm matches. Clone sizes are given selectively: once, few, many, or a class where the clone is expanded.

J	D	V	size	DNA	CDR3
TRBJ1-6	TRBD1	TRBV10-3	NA	TGTGCCATCGGGGCGCGGGGACAGGGGTCGACGGATTCACCCCTCCACTTT	CAIGARGQGSTDSPLHF
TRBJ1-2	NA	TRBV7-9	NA	TGTGCCAGCAGCTCCCCGAGGGGGTTTAACTATGGCTACACCTTC	CASSSPRGFNYGYTF
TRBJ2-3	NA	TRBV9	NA	TGTGCCAGCGCCCGAACGGGGTACACAGATACGCAGTATTTT	CASARTGYTDTQYF
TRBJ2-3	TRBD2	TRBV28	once	TGTGCCAGCAGCCGGTCAGGGGCGGGGGGGCCCCGGGCAGATACGCAGTATTTT	CASSRSGAGGPRADTQYF
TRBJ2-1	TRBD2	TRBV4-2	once	TGTGCCAGCAGCCGAATCGCCGGACTAGCGGGAAACAATGAGCAGTTCTTC	CASSRIAGLAGNNEQFF
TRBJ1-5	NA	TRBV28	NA	TGTGCCAGCAGTTCCCATGGACCGGGCCAGCCCCAGCATTTT	CASSSHGPGQPQHF
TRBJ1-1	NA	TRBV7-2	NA	TGTGCCAGCAGCTCGGGTCCCAACACTGAAGCTTTCTTT	CASSSGPNTEAFF
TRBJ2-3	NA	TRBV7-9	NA	TGTGCCAGCAGCTTTATTCAGGGGACCACAGATACGCAGTATTTT	CASSFIQGTTDTQYF
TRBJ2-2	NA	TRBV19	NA	TGTGCCAGTAGAAACGCGGCAGCGAACACCGGGGAGCTGTTTTTT	CASRNAAANTGELFF
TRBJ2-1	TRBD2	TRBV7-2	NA	TGTGCCAGCAGCTTTAGCGGGGGGGGAACTTGGGGTGAGCAGTTCTTC	CASSFSGGGTWGEQFF
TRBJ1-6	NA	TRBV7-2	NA	TGTGCTAGCAGCTTAGGCAGGGCTAATTCACCCCTCCACTTT	CASSLGRANSPLHF
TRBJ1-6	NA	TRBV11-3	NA	TGTGCCAGCAGCGTATCGGGCCGGAATTCACCCCTCCACTTT	CASSVSGRNSPLHF
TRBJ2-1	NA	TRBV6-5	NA	TGTGCCAGCAGTTACTCGGGTGGGCGTGATGAGCAGTTCTTC	CASSYSGGRDEQFF
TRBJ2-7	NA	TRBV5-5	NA	TGTGCCAGCGCCTTGGATATCAGGGATGCCTACGAGCAGTACTTC	CASALDIRDAYEQYF
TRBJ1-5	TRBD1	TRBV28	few	TGTGCCAGCAGTCCCCCCGAGGGGGCTGGTCAGCCCCAGCATTTT	CASSPPEGAGQPQHF
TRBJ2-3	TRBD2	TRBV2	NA	TGTGCCAGCAGGGACCTTAGCGGGGGGGATACGCAGTATTTT	CASRDLSGGDTQYF
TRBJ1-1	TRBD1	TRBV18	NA	TGTGCCAGCTCACCGGGACAGGGGAGGACTGAAGCTTTCTTT	CASSPGQGRTEAFF
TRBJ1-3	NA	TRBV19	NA	TGTGCCACTAGAACGGACGGGAACACCATATATTTT	CATRTDGNTIYF
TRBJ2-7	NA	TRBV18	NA	TGTGCCAGCTCACCGGCCGTATTGAGGGGGGCCTACGAGCAGTACTTC	CASSPAVLRGAYEQYF
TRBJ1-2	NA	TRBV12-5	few	TGTGCTAGTGGTTTGGCCACCAGGGGTTACGATGGCTACACCTTC	CASGLATRGYDGYTF
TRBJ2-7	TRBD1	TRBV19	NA	TGTGCCAGTGAAGGACAGGGGGCTGGCGAGCAGTACTTC	CASEGQGAGEQYF
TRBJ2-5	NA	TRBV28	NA	TGTGCCAGCAGTTTATCGGGGGCCCAAGAGACCCAGTACTTC	CASSLSGAQETQYF
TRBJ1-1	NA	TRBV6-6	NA	TGTGCCAGCAGTTCTACCGGGTCGAACACTGAAGCTTTCTTT	CASSSTGSNTEAFF
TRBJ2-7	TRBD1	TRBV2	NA	TGTGCCAGCAGATCCGGGACAGGGGGTTACGAGCAGTACTTC	CASRSGTGGYEQYF
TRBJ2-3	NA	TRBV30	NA	TGTGCCTGGAGCCCAGCCGGGGCAGATACGCAGTATTTT	CAWSPAGADTQYF
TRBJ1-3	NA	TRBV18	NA	TGTGCCAGCTCAAAAAGTGGGGACGGTCCTGGAAACACCATATATTTT	CASSKSGDGPGNTIYF
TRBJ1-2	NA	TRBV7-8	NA	TGTGCCAGCAGCTTAGATGGGTTCGATGGCTACACCTTC	CASSLDGFDGYTF
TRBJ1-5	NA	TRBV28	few	TGTGCCAGCCGTCTAGGGGACCAGCCCCAGCATTTT	CASRLGDQPQHF
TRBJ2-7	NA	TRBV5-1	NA	TGCGCCAGCAGCTTAGGATTTGGGGTCCTCTCCTACGAGCAGTACTTC	CASSLGFGVLSYEQYF
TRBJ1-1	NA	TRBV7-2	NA	TGTGCCAGCAGCTTGCTCGCCTTTGGGGGACGAGCCACTGAAGCTTTCTTT	CASSLLAFGGRATEAFF
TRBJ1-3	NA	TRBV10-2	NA	TGCGCCAGCAGTGAGTCGGCGGCACCTGGAAACACCATATATTTT	CASSESAAPGNTIYF
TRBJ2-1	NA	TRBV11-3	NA	TGTGCCAGCAGCTTTACCCTCTCTGTCAACCACAATGAGCAGTTCTTC	CASSFTLSVNHNEQFF
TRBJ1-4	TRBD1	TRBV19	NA	TGTGCCAGTAGGGGGACAGTACTTGAAAAACTGTTTTTT	CASRGTVLEKLFF
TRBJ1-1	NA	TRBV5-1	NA	TGCGCCAGCAGCTTGGGGGACAAGAACACTGAAGCTTTCTTT	CASSLGDKNTEAFF
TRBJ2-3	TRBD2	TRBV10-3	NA	TGTGCCATCGGAAGCGGGGGCACAGATACGCAGTATTTT	CAIGSGGTDTQYF
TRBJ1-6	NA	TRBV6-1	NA	TGTGCCAGCGAACCGGGACTCTATAATTCACCCCTCCACTTT	CASEPGLYNSPLHF
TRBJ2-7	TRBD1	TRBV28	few	TGTGCCAGCAGGTCAGACAGGGCTGAGCAGTACTTC	CASRSDRAEQYF
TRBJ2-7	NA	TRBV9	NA	TGTGCCAGCAGCGTAGGTCAGGACAGCGTGACGGAGTACTTC	CASSVGQDSVTEYF
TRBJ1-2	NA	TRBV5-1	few	TGCGCCAGCAGCTTGGCGGGAGAGTATGGCTACACCTTC	CASSLAGEYGYTF
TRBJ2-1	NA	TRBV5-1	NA	TGCGCCAGCAGCTTGAGCGGCAGGGAGTTCAATGAGCAGTTCTTC	CASSLSGREFNEQFF
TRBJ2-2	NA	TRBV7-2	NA	TGTGCCAGCAGCGCCGGACTGAACCAGAACACCGGGGAGCTGTTTTTT	CASSAGLNQNTGELFF
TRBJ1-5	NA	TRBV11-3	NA	TGTGCCAGCAGCTTAGGGGATCAGCCCCAGCATTTT	CASSLGDQPQHF
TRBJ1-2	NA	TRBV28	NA	TGTGCCAGCAGTCCGGACCGGTATGGCTACACCTTC	CASSPDRYGYTF
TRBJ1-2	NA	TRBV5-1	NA	TGCGCCAGCAGCTTAGCATCGACCGACGGCGCAATGGCTAGGACCTTC	CASSLASTDGAMARTF
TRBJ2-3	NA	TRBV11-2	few	TGTGCCAGCAGCTTGGAGGGGGGGCAATATACGCAGTATTTT	CASSLEGGQYTQYF
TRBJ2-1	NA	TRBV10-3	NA	TGTGCCATCAGTGCAATAGGTTACAATGAGCAGTTCTTC	CAISAIGYNEQFF
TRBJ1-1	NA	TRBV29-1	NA	TGCAGCGGTGTCATAACCGCGGGTTATACTGAAGCTTTCTTT	CSGVITAGYTEAFF
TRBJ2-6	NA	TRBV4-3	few	TGCGCCAGCAGCCACACAGGCTCTGGGGCCAACGTCCTGACTTTC	CASSHTGSGANVLTF
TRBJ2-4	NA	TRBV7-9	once	TGTGCCAGCCGGGGGACGACAGGGATGAACATTCAGTACTTC	CASRGTTGMNIQYF
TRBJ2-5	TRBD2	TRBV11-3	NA	TGTGCCAGCAGCGAGATAGCGGGGGGGCGGCTGGAGACCCAGTACTTC	CASSEIAGGRLETQYF
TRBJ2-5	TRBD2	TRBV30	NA	TGTGCCTGGAGCAAGGGACTAGCGGACGAGACCCAGTACTTC	CAWSKGLADETQYF
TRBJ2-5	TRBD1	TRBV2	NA	TGTGCCAGCAGTGAAGCGCAGAGGACAGGCCAGACCCAGTACTTC	CASSEAQRTGQTQYF
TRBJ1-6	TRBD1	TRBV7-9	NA	TGTGCCAGCAGCTTAGCGCAAGGGGGCTCTTCACCCCTCCACTTT	CASSLAQGGSSPLHF